This T cell receptor (beta chain) stems from a study of technical replicates of blood from a few donors. Germline V gene lookup returns CDR1 GTSNPN and CDR2 SVGIG (reference sequence). The length of the CDR3 is 15 residues. Trimming shortened V by 3 bases and J by 7 bases, and 19 bases separated the two germline ends. Sequencing used immunoSEQ multiplex PCR; TCRdb keeps in-frame clones, though not all of them. The sample consists of approximately 88,000 clones, about 97% of them appearing once. The TCR was taken from a human donor in good health. What was sequenced was T cells isolated from PBMCs. This rearrangement joins TRBV30 to TRBJ2-1, with D perhaps TRBD2 (6 bases). The CDR3 region has the DNA TGTGCCTGGAGCCGCCCCGGGGGTCTATGGAATGAGCAGTTCTTC. Translated: CAWSRPGGLWNEQFF.